This TCR beta chain was identified in a study of brain T cells in children with intractable seizures. General study findings and limits: Pre-surgery blood may have been undersampled, hiding some clones. Only CDR3 sequence similarity suggested viral specificity, without known HCMV serostatus.

The CDR3 spans 14 residues. The germline V gene encodes CDR1 MNHNY and CDR2 SVGAGI (reference sequence). V lost 7 bases to trimming and J lost 9 bases; unmatched junction nucleotides: 13. For this clone: What it binds is not known.

Time point reported: blood from clinic visit 5 months post-surgery; TSC patient then seizure free. Sequencing was limited to surgery cases with top T cell transcript signatures in brain tissue. The repertoire was sequenced with immunoSEQ multiplex PCR; TCRdb's copy has only in-frame clones and lacks some. The sample carries about 340,000 clones, 93% recorded once. The specimen comprised peripheral blood, sampled 5 to 6 months after surgery. The TCR originated in a boy in the first two years of life with tuberous sclerosis and intractable seizures. The rearrangement joins TRBV6-6 to TRBJ2-5; 8 bases fit TRBD1. This chain's CDR3 is CASTRDRLEGAQYF. The DNA for the CDR3 is TGTGCCAGCACCAGGGACAGGTTAGAGGGGGCCCAGTACTTC.